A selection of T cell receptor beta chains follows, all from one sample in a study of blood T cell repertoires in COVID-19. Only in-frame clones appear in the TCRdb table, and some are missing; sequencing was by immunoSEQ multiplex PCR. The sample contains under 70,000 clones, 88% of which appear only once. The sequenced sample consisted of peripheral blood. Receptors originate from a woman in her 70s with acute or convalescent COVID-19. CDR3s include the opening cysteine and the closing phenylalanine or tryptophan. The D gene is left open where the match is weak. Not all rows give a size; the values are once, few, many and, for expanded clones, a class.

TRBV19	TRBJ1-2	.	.	TGTGCCAGTAGTAGTGGCCAGATCTATGGCTACACCTTC	CASSSGQIYGYTF
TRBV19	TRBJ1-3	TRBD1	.	TGTGCCAGTATGGGACAGGGCCACTCTGGAAACACCATATATTTT	CASMGQGHSGNTIYF
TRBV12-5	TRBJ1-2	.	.	TGTGCTAGTGGCAGGCAGAACTATGGCTACACCTTC	CASGRQNYGYTF
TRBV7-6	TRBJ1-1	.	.	TGTGCCAGCAGCTTAAACCCGGGACACCAGGGCACTGAAGCTTTCTTT	CASSLNPGHQGTEAFF
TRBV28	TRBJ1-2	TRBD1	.	TGTGCCAGCAGTTTATCCGGGACAGCCTATGGCTACACCTTC	CASSLSGTAYGYTF
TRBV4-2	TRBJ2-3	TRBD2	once	TGTGCCAGCAGCCAAGTTCTCGGCGAAATGGGCGGGGGGAAATCAACAGATACGCAGTATTTT	CASSQVLGEMGGGKSTDTQYF
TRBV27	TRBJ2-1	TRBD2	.	TGTGCCAGCAACGCCGGGACTAGTATGCGAAATGAGCAGTTCTTC	CASNAGTSMRNEQFF
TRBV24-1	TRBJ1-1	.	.	TGTGCCACCAGTTCTAACACTGAAGCTTTCTTT	CATSSNTEAFF
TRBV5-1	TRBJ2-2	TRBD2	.	TGCGCCAGCAGCTTGACAGCGGGAGGGCCCGGGGAGCTGTTTTTT	CASSLTAGGPGELFF
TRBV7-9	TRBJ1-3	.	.	TGTGCCAGCAGCCTGTTTGAGGCGAACACCATATATTTT	CASSLFEANTIYF
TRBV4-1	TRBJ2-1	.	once	TGCGCCAGCAGCCCAATTGGGGCCCGCACCGATGAGCAGTTCTTC	CASSPIGARTDEQFF
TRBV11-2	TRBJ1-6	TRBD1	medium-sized	TGTGCCAGCAGCTTAGAAACAGGGGGCTTCAATTCACCCCTCCACTTT	CASSLETGGFNSPLHF
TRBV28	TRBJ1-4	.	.	TGTGCCAGCAGTTTCCTCGGGAGGACAACTAATGAAAAACTGTTTTTT	CASSFLGRTTNEKLFF
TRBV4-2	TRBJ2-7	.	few	TGTGCCAGCAGCCAAGAGAAAAGCGGCTACGAGCAGTACTTC	CASSQEKSGYEQYF
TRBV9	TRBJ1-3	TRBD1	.	TGTGCCAGCAGCCCTCCTGGTGAGGGGGCTAGGAGAAACACCATATATTTT	CASSPPGEGARRNTIYF
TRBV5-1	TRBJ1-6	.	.	TGCGCCAGCAGCTTGGGGACAACCCGACCCCTCCACTTT	CASSLGTTRPLHF
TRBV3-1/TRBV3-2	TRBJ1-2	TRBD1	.	TGTGCCAGCAGCCAAGAAAGAGGGGGCGACTATGGCTACACCTTC	CASSQERGGDYGYTF
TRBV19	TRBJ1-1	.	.	TGTGCCAGTAGTATCAACAAAGACACTGAAGCTTTCTTT	CASSINKDTEAFF
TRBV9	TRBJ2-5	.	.	TGTGCCAGCAGCGCCCAGAGGACGGGGTGGGAGACCCAGTACTTC	CASSAQRTGWETQYF
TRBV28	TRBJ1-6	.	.	TGTGCCAGCGAGACACCGAATAATTCACCCCTCCACTTT	CASETPNNSPLHF
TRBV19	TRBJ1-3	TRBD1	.	TGTGCCAGTAGTGCCCGGACAGGGGGTTCTGGAAACACCATATATTTT	CASSARTGGSGNTIYF
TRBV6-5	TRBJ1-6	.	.	TGTGCCAGCCTCAGTTACCACACCTCAAATTCACCCCTCCACTTT	CASLSYHTSNSPLHF
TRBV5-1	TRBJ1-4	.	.	TGCGCCAGCAGCCTCCCTCCTAATGAAAAACTGTTTTTT	CASSLPPNEKLFF
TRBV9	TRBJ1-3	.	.	TGTGCCAGCAGCCCAGGGGTCGGACGCTCTGGAAACACCATATATTTT	CASSPGVGRSGNTIYF
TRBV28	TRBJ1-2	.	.	TGTGCCAGCAATCTGGAATGGGGGGGGCGCGATGGCTACACCTTC	CASNLEWGGRDGYTF
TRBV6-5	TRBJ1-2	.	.	TGTGCCAGCAGTTCTCCCGACAGATTTAACTATGGCTACACCTTC	CASSSPDRFNYGYTF
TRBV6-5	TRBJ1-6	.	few	TGTGCCAGCAGTAGGACAGCCCCAAAAGATTCACCCCTCCACTTT	CASSRTAPKDSPLHF
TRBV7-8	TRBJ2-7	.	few	TGTGCCAGCAGCTTAGATGGCTGGGCTACGCCCTACGAGCAGTACTTC	CASSLDGWATPYEQYF
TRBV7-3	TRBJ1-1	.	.	TGTGCCAGCAGCCTCCGTGCGAATACGAACACTGAAGCTTTCTTT	CASSLRANTNTEAFF
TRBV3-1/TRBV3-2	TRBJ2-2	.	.	TGTGCCAGCAGCCAAGACCCTCGGACCGGGGAGCTGTTTTTT	CASSQDPRTGELFF
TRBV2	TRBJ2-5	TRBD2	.	TGTGCCAGCACTTCGGGGCTAGCGGGAGGGCCAGCCGGGGAGACCCAGTACTTC	CASTSGLAGGPAGETQYF
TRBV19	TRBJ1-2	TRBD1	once	TGTGCCAGTAAACCCTACGACAGGGACGACTATGGCTACACCTTC	CASKPYDRDDYGYTF
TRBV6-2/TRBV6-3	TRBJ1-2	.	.	TGTGCCAGCAGTAGCCCTGGACAAACCAACTATGGCTACACCTTC	CASSSPGQTNYGYTF
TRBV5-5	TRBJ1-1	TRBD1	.	TGTGCCAGCAGTTCGTTTAGGGGGCCTCGGACTGAAGCTTTCTTT	CASSSFRGPRTEAFF
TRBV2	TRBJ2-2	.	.	TGTGCCAGCAGTGTCGCGGGGCCTCGACTAACTAACACCGGGGAGCTGTTTTTT	CASSVAGPRLTNTGELFF
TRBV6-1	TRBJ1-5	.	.	TGTGCCAGCAGTGGTGCACCAACATTCAGGGCCAATCAGCCCCAGCATTTT	CASSGAPTFRANQPQHF
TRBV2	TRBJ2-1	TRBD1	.	TGTGCCAGCAGACGGGACAGTAACTACAATGAGCAGTTCTTC	CASRRDSNYNEQFF
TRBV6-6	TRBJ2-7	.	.	TGTGCCAGCAGCCGCTCCTACGAGCAGTACTTC	CASSRSYEQYF